One T cell receptor beta chain is described in this entry. This receptor's antigen is unknown. No base-level quality is on record; no much larger clone is a single base apart. This record belongs to a study of long-term antiretroviral therapy in people with HIV (dated by TCRdb to between 2020 and 2023). In terms of the full investigation: The earliest samples were collected about a decade before the 2015 WHO recommendation for immediate ART, when ART was typically delayed until CD4 counts fell. This retrospective serial study examined whether starting ART and sustained HIV suppression were associated with changes in the composition and diversity of the TRB repertoire in peripheral blood. The cohort contributed fewer than 200 cryopreserved PBMC samples from a few dozen adults with confirmed HIV infection, collected serially over a mean of about 6 years (range 1-12). Of the roughly 31 participants with HIV, about twelve were female. No cross-contamination during QIAcube processing was seen in test extractions of a monoclonal T-cell line run alongside a few dozen polyclonal samples.

The CDR3, cysteine through phenylalanine, is 14 amino acids long. CDR3 DNA is the only sequence kept; it has 42 bases, read in frame from the first base. V lost 2 bases and J lost 1 base; the stretch between them is 9 bases long. CDR1 KGHSH and CDR2 LQKENI are derived from the germline V gene. What the authors observed across the whole study: Because PBMC availability was limited, only the TCR beta chain was sequenced, with no alpha chain pairing. Inferences about post-ART repertoire changes are limited because no data were available on ART adherence, viral resistance or therapy changes. The samples span the years 2004 to 2017, and the ART regimens used at that time may not be as effective as current regimens. Narrower CDR3 length ranges were observed in HIV repertoires than in controls, and an antigen-experienced repertoire with only a slight naive shift after ART was suggested by the network structure. A significant increase in TRB diversity was found to be associated with ART initiation, although TRB diversity was observed to remain significantly below that of transplant donor controls even after long-term ART. Expanded TRB clones identified before ART initiation dominated the repertoire across all time points, though the dominance fluctuated and decreased in many PLHIV after ART. Because pre-ART samples had limited cell numbers, unsorted PBMC were profiled rather than sorted CD4+ and CD8+ T cells.

Inclusion was restricted to participants for whom at least one PBMC sample before ART initiation and at least two post-ART samples were available. All participants with HIV were treated in the United States of America. Before DNA extraction, cryopreserved samples of roughly 0.85-11 million PBMC were thawed and then washed. At the time of the earliest PBMC sample for each participant with HIV, ages ranged from roughly 23 to 55 years. PBMC samples from each participant spanned 1-4 timepoints before ART initiation and 2-8 timepoints after ART initiation, with a median of 7 samples. For every participant, serial HIV viral load, CD4+ T-cell count, ART history and demographic data were obtained. A Qiagen kit on a QIAcube was used to extract genomic DNA from unsorted PBMC, with samples processed in batches of 12. The immunoSEQ hsTCRB v3.0 assay was used at survey level resolution to sequence the TRB variable region. TRB sequencing targeted a depth of about 40,000-50,000 T-cell genomes per sample. TRB libraries were pooled and sequenced on an Illumina MiSeq using a v3 150-cycle kit. As for how the authors treated the data: Analysis of repertoires was carried out in R inside a reproducible Nextflow workflow spanning QC, data transformation and analysis. LymphoSeq2, an R package for AIRR-Seq data exploration, was used to implement custom analyses. Several samples that produced fewer than 5000 total TRB sequences were removed, so approximately 190 HIV repertoires were analyzed. Among the roughly 190 retained HIV repertoires, 55 to 60 were collected before ART initiation and 120 to 140 were collected after ART initiation. Repertoires were downsampled to 5000 TRB nucleotide sequences, and summary statistics were averaged over 100 downsampling iterations. Only TRB sequences with CDR3 regions of at least seven amino acids were retained for analysis. Diversity was assessed using a clonality score derived from Shannon entropy and using the Gini coefficient. In the repertoire networks, any two of the top 5000 CDR3 amino acid sequences were connected whenever the two sequences differed by an edit distance of one. Antigen specificity groups and MHC restriction were predicted for TRB CDR3 amino acid sequences with GLIPH2. To flag known CMV, EBV, HIV or tissue antigen associations, CDR3 amino acid sequences were matched against VDJdb and McPAS-TCR. Pre-ART, post-ART and control groups were compared with Wilcoxon signed-rank tests and Holm-Bonferroni correction. Imported from immuneACCESS, the table was reduced by TCRdb to in-frame sequences with V and J called. These copies leave out some clones; in studies compared against another copy, an unresolved V gene accounts for under half, and the cause of the remainder is not known. That table is the source of V, J and clone size, and D and trimming were worked out from the DNA. The table for this sample lists about 34,000 clones; approximately 90% of them were counted only once. Jointly, the top ten make up approximately 12% of the sample.

The clonotype comes from a man in his late teens or twenties with HIV. The chain was built from TRBV18 and TRBJ2-7; there is no confident call for the D gene. The source was unsorted PBMCs, collected 1.1 years after starting antiretroviral therapy. The DNA sequence is given as TGTGCCAGCTCACCAGGTGTTGGGTCCTACGAGCAGTACTTC. Its amino acids are CASSPGVGSYEQYF.